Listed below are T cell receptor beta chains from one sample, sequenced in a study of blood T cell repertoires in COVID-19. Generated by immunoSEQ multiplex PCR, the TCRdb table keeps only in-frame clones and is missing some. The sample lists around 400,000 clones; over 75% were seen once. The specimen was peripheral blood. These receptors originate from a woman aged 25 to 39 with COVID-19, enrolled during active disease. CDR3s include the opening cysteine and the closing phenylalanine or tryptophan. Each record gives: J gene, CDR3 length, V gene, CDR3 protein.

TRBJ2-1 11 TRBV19 CASHGGPEQFF
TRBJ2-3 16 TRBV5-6 CASSLDGTEDTDTQYF
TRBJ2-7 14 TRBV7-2 CASSHTGSSYEQYF
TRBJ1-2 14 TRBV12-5 CASGFGQMLYGYTF
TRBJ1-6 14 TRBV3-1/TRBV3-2 CASSHGTGGSPLHF
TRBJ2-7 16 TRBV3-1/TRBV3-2 CASSQDFGGRSYEQYF
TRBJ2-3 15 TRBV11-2 CASSHPSGNTDTQYF
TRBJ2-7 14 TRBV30 CAWSRDYGSYEQYF
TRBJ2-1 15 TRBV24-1 CATSDQTRMDNEQFF
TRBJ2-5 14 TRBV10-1 CASSELRGQETQYF